This is a list of T cell receptor beta chains from one sample in a study of cytomegalovirus exposure and HLA in healthy donors. Libraries were prepared by immunoSEQ multiplex PCR; TCRdb keeps only in-frame clonotypes and omits some of them. The sample has about 190,000 clones, around 79% seen once; the top ten hold 1.5% to 2%. The specimen was PBMCs. Every receptor here comes from a woman in her late teens or twenties in good health and CMV-seronegative. The conserved cysteine and the conserved F or W are not part of the CDR3 here. A D gene is named only where the DNA matches it firmly.

v_call,d_call,j_call,cdr3_aa
TRBV5-1,TRBD1,TRBJ1-2,ASSSGQGGDYGYT
TRBV5-1,TRBD1,TRBJ2-3,ASSLIDRGLTDTQY
TRBV19,.,TRBJ1-5,ASTPGADSNQPQH
TRBV28,.,TRBJ1-1,ASRPWRAHTEAF
TRBV5-4,TRBD2,TRBJ2-1,ASSLKTSGNNEQF
TRBV28,.,TRBJ1-2,ASTRPGFTYGYT
TRBV7-8,TRBD1,TRBJ1-1,ASSPWQGEWTEAF
TRBV18,.,TRBJ1-2,ASSQMGRRAYGYT
TRBV29-1,TRBD1,TRBJ2-7,SVGRDRDSYEQY
TRBV9,.,TRBJ2-1,ASSVASTSSYNEQF
TRBV18,TRBD1,TRBJ2-3,ASSPGQGFPDTQY
TRBV9,TRBD1,TRBJ1-2,ASSPSGQGYGYT
TRBV10-3,.,TRBJ1-1,AISGGQVEAF
TRBV11-2,TRBD1,TRBJ1-1,ASSLGTDTEAF
TRBV7-2,.,TRBJ1-3,ASSSTDFSGNTIY
TRBV28,TRBD1,TRBJ1-4,ASGDSLVEKLF
TRBV6-4,.,TRBJ2-2,ASSERVSNTGELF
TRBV4-1,TRBD1,TRBJ1-4,ASKLEGQANEKLF
TRBV4-1,.,TRBJ2-1,ASSQGGGSSYNEQF
TRBV6-5,.,TRBJ1-1,ASSYPGGAEAF
TRBV7-8,TRBD2,TRBJ2-7,ASAGTSGFFTNEQY
TRBV5-1,TRBD2,TRBJ2-7,ASSRGGPNEQY
TRBV29-1,.,TRBJ2-2,SASRQGIGGTGELF
TRBV5-1,.,TRBJ1-5,ASSSMPGSNQPQH
TRBV29-1,.,TRBJ2-1,SVAESSYNEQF
TRBV4-2,.,TRBJ1-1,ASSQGVGGWDTEAF